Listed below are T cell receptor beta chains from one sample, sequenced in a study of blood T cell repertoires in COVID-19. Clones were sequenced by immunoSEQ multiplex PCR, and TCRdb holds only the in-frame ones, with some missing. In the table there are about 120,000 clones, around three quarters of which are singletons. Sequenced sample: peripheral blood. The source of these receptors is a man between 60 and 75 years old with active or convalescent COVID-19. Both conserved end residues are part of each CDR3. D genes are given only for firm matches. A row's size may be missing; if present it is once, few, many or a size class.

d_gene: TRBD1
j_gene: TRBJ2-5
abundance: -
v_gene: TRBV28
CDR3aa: CASSFSGQGGETQYF
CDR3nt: TGTGCCAGCAGTTTTTCGGGACAGGGGGGAGAGACCCAGTACTTC

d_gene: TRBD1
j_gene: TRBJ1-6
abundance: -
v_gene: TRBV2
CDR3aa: CASNPGQGNSPLHF
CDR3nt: TGTGCCAGCAATCCGGGACAGGGGAATTCACCCCTCCACTTT

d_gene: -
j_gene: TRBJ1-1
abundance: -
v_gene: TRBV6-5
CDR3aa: CASRLTERGTEAFF
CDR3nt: TGTGCCAGCAGGCTGACTGAACGGGGCACTGAAGCTTTCTTT

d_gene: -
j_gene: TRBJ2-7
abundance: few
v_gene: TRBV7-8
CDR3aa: CASSFNRVRRGRGIDEQYF
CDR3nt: TGTGCCAGCAGTTTCAATAGGGTGAGACGCGGCCGGGGAATAGACGAGCAGTACTTC

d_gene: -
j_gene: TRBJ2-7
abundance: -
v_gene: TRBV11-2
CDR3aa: CASSLTGGRGSYEQYF
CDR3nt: TGTGCCAGCAGCTTAACCGGGGGAAGGGGATCGTACGAGCAGTACTTC

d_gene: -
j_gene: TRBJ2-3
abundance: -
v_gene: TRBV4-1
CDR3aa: CASSQGAPDTQYF
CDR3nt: TGCGCCAGCAGCCAAGGAGCCCCGGATACGCAGTATTTT

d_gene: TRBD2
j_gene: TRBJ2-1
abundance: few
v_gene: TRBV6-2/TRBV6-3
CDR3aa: CASSSPTSGRGFGQFF
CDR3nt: TGTGCCAGCAGTTCCCCAACTAGCGGGAGGGGTTTTGGGCAGTTCTTC

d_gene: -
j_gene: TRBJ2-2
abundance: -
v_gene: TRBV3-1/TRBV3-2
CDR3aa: CASSQTPDLITGELFF
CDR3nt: TGTGCCAGCAGCCAGACTCCCGACCTAATTACCGGGGAGCTGTTTTTT

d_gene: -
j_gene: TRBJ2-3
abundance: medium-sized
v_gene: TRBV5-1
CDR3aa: CASTPTGGTDTQYF
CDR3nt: TGCGCCAGCACCCCGACAGGAGGTACAGATACGCAGTATTTT

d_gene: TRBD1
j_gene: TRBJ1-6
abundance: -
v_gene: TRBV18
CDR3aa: CASSFQSRGYDSPLHF
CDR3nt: TGTGCCAGCTCCTTCCAGTCCAGGGGGTATGATTCACCCCTCCACTTT

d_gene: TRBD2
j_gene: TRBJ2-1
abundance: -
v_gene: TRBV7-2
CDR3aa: CASSLLWGRATYNEQFF
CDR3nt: TGTGCCAGCAGCCTCCTATGGGGGAGGGCCACCTACAATGAGCAGTTCTTC

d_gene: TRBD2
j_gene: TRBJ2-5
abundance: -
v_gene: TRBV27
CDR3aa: CASSPQTSGETQYF
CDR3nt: TGTGCCAGCAGTCCCCAGACTAGCGGGGAGACCCAGTACTTC

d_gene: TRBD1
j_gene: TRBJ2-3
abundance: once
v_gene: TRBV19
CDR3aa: CASSIRQGRTDTQYF
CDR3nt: TGTGCCAGTAGTATAAGACAGGGAAGAACAGATACGCAGTATTTT

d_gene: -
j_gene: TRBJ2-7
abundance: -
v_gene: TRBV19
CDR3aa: CASTGTGTSHEQYF
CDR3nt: TGTGCCAGTACCGGGACGGGGACAAGTCACGAGCAGTACTTC

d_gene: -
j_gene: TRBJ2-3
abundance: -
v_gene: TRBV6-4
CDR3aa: CASSDPPPGSTDTQYF
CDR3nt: TGTGCCAGCAGCGACCCTCCTCCGGGGAGCACAGATACGCAGTATTTT